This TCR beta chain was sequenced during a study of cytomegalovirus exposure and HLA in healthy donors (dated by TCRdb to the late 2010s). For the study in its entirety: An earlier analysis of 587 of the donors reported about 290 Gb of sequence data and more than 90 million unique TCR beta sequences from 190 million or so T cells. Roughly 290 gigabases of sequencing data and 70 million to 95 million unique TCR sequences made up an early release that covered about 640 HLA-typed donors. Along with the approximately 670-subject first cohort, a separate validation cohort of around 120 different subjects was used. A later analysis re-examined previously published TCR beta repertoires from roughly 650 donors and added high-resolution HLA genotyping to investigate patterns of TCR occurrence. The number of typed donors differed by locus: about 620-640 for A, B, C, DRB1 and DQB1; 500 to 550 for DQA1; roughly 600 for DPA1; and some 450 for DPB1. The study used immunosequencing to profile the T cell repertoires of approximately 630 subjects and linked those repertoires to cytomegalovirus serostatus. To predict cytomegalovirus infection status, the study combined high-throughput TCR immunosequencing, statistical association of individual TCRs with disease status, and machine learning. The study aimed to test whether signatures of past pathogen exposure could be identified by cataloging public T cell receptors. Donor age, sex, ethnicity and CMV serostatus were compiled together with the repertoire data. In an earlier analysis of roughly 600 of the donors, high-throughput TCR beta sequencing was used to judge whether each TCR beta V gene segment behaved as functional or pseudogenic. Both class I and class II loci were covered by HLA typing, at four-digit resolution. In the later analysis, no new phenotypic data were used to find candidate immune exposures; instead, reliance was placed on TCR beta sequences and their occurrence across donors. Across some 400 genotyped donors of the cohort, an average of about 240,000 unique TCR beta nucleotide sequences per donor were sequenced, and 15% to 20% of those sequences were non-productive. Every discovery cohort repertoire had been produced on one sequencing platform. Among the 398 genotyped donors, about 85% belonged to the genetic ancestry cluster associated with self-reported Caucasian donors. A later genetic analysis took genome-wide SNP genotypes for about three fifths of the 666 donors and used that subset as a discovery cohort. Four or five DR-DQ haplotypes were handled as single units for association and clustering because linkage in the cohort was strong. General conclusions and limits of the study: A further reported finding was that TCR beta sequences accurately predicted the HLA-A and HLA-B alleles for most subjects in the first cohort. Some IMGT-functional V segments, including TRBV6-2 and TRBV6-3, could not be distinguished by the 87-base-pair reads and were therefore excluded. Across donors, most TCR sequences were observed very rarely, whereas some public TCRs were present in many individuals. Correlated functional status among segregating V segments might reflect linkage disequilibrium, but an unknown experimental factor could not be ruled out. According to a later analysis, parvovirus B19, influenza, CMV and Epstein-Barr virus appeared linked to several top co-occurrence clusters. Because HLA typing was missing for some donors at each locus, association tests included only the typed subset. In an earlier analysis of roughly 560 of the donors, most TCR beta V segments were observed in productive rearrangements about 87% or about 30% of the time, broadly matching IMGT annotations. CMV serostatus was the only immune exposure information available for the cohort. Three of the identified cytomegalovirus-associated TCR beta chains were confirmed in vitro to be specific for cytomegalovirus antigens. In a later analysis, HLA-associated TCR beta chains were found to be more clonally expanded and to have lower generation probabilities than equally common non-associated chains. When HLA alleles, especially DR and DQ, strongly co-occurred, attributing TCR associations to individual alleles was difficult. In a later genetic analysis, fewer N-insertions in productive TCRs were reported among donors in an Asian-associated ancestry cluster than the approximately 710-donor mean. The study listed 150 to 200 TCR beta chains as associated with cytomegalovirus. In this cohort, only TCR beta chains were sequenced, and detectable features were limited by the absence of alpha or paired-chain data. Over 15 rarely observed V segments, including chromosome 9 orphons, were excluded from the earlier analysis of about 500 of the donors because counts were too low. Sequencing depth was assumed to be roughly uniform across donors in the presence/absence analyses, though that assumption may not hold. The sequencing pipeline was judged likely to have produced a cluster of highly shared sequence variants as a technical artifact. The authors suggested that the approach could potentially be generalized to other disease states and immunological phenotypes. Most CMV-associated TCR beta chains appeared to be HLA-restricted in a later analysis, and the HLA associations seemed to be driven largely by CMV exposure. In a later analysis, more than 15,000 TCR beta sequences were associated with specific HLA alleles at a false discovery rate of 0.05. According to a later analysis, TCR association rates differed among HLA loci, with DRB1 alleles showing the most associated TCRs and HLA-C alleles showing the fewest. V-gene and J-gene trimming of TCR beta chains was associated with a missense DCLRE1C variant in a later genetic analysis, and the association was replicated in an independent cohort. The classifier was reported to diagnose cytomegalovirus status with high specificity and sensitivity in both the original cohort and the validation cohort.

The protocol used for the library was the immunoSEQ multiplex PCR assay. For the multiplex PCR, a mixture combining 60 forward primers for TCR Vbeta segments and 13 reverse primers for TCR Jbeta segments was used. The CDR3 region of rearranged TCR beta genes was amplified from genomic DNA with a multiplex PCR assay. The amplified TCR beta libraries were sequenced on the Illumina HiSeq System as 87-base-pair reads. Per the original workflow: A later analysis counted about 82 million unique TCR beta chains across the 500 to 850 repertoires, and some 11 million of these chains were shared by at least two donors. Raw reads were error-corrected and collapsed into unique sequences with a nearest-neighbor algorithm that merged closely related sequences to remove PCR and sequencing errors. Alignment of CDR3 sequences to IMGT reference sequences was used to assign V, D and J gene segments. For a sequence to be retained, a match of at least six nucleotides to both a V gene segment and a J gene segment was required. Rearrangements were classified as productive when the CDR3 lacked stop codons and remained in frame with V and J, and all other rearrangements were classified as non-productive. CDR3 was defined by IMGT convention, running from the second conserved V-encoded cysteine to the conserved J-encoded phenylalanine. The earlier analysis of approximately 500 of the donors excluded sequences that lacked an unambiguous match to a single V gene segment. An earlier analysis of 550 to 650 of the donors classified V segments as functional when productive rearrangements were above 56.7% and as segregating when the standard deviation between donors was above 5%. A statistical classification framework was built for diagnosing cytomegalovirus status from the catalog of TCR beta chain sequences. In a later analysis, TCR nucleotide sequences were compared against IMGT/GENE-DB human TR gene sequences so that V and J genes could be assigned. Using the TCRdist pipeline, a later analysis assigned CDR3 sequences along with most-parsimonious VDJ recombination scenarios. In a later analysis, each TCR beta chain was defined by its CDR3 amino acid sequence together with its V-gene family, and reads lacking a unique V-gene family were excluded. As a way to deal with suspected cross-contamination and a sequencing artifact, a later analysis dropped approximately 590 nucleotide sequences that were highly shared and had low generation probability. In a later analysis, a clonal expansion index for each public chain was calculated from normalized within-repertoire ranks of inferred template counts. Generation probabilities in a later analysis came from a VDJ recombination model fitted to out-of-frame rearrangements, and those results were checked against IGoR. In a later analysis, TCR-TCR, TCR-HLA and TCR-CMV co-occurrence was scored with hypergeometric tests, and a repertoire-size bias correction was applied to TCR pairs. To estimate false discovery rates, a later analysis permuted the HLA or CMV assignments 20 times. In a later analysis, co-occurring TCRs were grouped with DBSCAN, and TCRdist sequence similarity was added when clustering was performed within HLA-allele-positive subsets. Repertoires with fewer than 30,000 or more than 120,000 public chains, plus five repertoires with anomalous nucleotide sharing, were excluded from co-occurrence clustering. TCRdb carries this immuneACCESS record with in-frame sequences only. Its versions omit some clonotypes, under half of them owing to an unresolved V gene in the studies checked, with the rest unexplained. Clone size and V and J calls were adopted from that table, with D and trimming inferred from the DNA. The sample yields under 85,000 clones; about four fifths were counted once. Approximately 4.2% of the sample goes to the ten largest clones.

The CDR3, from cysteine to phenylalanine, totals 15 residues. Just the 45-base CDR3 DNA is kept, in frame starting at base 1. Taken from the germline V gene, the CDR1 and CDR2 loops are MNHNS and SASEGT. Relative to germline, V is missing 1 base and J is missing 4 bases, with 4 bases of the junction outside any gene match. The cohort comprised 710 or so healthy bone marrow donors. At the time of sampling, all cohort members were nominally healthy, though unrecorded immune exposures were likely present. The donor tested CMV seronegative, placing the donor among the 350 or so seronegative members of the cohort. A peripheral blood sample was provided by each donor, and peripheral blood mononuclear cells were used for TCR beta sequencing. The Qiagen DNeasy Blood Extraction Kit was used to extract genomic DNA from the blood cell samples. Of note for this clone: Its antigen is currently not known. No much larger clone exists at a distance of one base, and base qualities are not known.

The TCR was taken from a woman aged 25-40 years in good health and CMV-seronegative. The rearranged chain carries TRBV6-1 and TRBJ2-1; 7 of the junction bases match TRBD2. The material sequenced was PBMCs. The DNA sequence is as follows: TGTGCCAGCAGTGAAGTGGCGGGAGCGTACAATGAGCAGTTCTTC. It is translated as CASSEVAGAYNEQFF.